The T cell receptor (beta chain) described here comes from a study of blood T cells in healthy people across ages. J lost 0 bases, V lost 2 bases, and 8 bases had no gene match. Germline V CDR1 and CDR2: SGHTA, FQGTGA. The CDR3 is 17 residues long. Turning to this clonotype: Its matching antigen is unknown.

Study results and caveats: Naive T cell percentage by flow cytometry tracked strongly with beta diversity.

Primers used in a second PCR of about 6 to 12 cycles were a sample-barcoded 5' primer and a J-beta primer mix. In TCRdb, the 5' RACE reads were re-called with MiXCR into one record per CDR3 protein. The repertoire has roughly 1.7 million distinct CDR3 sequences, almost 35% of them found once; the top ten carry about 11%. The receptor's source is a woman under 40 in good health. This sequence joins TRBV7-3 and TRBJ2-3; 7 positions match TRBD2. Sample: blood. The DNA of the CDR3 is TGTGCCAGCAGCTTATTCCCAGCGGGGACTAGCACAGATACGCAGTATTTT. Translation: CASSLFPAGTSTDTQYF.